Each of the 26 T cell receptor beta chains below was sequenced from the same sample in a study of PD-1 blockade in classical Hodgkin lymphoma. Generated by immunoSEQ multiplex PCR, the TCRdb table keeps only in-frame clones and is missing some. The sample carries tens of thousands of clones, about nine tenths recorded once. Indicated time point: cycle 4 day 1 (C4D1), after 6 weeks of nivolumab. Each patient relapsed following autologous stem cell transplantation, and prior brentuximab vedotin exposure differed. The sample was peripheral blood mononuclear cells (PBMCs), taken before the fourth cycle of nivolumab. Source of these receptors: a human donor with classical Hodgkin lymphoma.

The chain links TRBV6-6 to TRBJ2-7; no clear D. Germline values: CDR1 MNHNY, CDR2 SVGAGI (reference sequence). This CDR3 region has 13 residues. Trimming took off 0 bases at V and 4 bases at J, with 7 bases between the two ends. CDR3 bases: TGTGCCAGCAGTTACTCGGATGGATACGAGCAGTACTTC. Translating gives CASSYSDGYEQYF.

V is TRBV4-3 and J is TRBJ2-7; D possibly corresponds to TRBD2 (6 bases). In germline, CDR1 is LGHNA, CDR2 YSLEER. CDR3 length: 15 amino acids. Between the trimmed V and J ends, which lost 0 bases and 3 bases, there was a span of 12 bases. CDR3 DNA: TGCGCCAGCAGCCAAGAACGGGGGACCTACTACGAGCAGTACTTC. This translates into CASSQERGTYYEQYF.

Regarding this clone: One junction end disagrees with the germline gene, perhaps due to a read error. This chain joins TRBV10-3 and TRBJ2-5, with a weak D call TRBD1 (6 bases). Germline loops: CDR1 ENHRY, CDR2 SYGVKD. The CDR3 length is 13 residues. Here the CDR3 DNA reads TGTGCCAGCAGTTACGCAGGGGAAGAGACCCAGTACTTC. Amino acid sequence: CASSYAGEETQYF.

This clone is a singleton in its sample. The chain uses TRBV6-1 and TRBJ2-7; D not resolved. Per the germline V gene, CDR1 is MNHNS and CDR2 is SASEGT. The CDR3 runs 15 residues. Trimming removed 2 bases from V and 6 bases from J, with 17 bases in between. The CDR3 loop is CASSELRYRLGEQYF. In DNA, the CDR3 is TGTGCCAGCAGTGAACTCAGGTATAGGTTGGGCGAGCAGTACTTC.

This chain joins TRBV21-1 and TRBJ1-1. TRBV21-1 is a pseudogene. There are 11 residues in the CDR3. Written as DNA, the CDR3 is TGTGCCGATGGGGAGAACACTGAAGCTTTCTTT. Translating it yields CADGENTEAFF.

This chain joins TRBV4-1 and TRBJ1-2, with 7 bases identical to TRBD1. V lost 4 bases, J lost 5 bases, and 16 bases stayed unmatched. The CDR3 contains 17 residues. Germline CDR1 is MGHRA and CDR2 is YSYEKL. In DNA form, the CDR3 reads TGCGCCAGCAGCCTCGCTCCCCTGGGACAGAAGGCTTATGGCTACACCTTC. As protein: CASSLAPLGQKAYGYTF.

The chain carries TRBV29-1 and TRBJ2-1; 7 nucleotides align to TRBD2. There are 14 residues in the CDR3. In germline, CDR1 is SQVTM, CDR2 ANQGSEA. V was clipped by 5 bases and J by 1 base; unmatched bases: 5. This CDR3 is CSVNRGESYNEQFF. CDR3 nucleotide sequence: TGCAGCGTTAATCGGGGGGAATCCTACAATGAGCAGTTCTTC.

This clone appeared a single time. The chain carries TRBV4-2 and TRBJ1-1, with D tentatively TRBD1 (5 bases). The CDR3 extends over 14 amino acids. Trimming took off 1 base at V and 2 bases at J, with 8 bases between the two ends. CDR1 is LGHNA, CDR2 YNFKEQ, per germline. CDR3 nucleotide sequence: TGTGCCAGCAGCCAAGGGGACGGAAACACTGAAGCTTTCTTT. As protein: CASSQGDGNTEAFF.

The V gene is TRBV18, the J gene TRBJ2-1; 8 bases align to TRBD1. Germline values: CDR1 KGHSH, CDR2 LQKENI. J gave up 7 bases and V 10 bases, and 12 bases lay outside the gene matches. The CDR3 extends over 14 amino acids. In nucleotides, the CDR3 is TGTGCCACCGCGATCAGGGGGCATACAAATGAGCAGTTCTTC. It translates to CATAIRGHTNEQFF.

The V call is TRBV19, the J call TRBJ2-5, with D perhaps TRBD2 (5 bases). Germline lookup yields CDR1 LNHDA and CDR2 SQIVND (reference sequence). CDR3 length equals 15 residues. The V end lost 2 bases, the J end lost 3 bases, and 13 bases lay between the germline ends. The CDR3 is CASSIWPGLEETQYF. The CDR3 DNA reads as TGTGCCAGTAGTATATGGCCAGGACTTGAAGAGACCCAGTACTTC.

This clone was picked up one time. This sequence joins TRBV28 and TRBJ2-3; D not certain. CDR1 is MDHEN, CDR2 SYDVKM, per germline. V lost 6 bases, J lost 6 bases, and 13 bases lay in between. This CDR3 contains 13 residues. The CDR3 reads CASSLGSGDTQYF. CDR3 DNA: TGTGCCAGCAGCTTGGGGTCCGGGGATACGCAGTATTTT.

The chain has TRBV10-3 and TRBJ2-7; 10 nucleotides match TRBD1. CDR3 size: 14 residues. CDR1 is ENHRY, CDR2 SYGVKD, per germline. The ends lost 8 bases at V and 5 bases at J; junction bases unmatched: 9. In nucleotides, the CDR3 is TGTGCCATCGGGCGGGGACAGGGGAGCCACGAGCAGTACTTC. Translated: CAIGRGQGSHEQYF.

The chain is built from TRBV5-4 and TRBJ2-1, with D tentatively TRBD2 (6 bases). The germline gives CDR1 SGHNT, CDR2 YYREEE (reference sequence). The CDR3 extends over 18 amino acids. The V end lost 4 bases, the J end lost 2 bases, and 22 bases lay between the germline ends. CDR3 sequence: CASSQDFGAGITYNEQFF. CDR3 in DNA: TGTGCCAGCAGCCAAGATTTCGGGGCGGGGATTACCTACAATGAGCAGTTCTTC. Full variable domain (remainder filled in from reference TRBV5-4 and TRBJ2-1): ETGVTQSPTHLIKTRGQQVTLRCSSQSGHNTVSWYQQALGQGPQFIFQYYREEENGRGNFPPRFSGLQFPNYSSELNVNALELDDSALYLCASSQDFGAGITYNEQFFGPGTRLTVL.

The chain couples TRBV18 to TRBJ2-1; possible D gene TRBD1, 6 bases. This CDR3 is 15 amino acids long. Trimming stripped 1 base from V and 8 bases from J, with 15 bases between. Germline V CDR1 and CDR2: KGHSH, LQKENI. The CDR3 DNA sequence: TGTGCCAGCTCACCACGGACAGAGCCAGGGGATGAGCAGTTCTTC. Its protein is CASSPRTEPGDEQFF.

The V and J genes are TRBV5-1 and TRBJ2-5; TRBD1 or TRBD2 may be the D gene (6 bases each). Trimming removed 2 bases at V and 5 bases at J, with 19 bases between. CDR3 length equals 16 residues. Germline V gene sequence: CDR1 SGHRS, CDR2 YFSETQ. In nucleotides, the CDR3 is TGCGCCAGCAGCTTAGTGACGGGGGCCCCCCGGGAGACCCAGTACTTC. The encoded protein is CASSLVTGAPRETQYF.

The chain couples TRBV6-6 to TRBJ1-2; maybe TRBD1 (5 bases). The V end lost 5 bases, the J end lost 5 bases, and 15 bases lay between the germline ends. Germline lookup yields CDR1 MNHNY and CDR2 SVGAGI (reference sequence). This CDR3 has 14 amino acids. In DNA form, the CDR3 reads TGTGCCAGCAGTCTGAACGCGCAGGGTTATGGCTACACCTTC. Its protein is CASSLNAQGYGYTF.

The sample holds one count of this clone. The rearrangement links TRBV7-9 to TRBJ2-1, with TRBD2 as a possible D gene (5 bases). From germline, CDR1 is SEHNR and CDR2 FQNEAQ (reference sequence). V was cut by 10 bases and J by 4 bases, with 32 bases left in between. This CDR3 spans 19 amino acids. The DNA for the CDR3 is TGTGCCATCGGGGTTGAGACCCCACGCCTACTCATGCGATACAATGAGCAGTTCTTC. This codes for CAIGVETPRLLMRYNEQFF.

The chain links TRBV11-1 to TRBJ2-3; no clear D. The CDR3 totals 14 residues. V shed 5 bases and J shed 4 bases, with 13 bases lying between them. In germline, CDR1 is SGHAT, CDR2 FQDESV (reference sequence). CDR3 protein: CASSPQEYADTQYF. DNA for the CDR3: TGTGCCAGCAGCCCCCAGGAGTACGCAGATACGCAGTATTTT.

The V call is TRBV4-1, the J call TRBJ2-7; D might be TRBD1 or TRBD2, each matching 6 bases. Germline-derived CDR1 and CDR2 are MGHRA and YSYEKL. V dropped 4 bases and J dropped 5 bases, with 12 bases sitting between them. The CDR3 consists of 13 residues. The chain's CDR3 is CASSRGGKDEQYF. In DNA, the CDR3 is TGCGCCAGCAGCCGAGGGGGGAAGGACGAGCAGTACTTC.

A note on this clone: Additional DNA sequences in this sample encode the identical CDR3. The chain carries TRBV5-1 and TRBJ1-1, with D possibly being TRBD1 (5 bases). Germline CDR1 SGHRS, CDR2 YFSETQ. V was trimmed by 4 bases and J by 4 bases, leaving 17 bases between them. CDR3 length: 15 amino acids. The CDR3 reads CASSLNRGGRTEAFF. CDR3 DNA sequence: TGCGCCAGCAGCCTGAACCGTGGGGGTCGCACTGAAGCTTTCTTT. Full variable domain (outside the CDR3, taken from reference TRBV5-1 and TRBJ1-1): KAGVTQTPRYLIKTRGQQVTLSCSPISGHRSVSWYQQTPGQGLQFLFEYFSETQRNKGNFPGRFSGRQFSNSRSEMNVSTLELGDSALYLCASSLNRGGRTEAFFGQGTRLTVV.

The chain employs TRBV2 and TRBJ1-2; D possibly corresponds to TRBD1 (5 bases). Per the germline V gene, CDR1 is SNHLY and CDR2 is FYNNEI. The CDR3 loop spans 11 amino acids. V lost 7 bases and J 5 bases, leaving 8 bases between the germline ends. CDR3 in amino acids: CASKTDYGYTF. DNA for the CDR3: TGTGCCAGCAAGACAGATTATGGCTACACCTTC.

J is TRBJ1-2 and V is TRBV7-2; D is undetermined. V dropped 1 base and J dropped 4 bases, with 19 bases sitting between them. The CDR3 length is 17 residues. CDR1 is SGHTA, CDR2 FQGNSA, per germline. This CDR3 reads CASSLETPGIWSYGYTF. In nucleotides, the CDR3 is TGTGCCAGCAGCTTAGAAACGCCGGGAATCTGGTCCTATGGCTACACCTTC.

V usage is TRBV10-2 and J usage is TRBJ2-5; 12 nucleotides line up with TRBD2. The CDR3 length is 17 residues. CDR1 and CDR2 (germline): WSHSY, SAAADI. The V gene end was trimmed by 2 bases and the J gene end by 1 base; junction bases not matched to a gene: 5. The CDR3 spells CASSEVTSGGTQETQYF. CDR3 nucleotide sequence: TGCGCCAGCAGTGAGGTTACTAGCGGGGGGACCCAAGAGACCCAGTACTTC.

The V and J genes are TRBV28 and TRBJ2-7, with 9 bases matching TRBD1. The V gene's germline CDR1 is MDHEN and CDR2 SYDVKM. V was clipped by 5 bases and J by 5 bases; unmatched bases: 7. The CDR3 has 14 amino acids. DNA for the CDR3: TGTGCCAGCAGTGGGACAGGGTTGCTCCACGAGCAGTACTTC. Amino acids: CASSGTGLLHEQYF.

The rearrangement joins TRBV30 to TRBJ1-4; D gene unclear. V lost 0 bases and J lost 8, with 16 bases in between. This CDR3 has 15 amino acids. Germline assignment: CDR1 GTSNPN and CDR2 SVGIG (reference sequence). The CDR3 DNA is TGTGCCTGGAGTGTACGGCTCGAGGGTGGGGAAAAACTGTTTTTT. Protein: CAWSVRLEGGEKLFF.

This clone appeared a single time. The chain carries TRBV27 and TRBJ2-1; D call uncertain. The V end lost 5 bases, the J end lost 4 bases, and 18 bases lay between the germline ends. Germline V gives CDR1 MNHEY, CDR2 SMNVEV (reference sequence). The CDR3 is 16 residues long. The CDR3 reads CASSAPRNPTYNEQFF. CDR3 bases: TGTGCCAGCAGTGCTCCGCGGAACCCAACTTACAATGAGCAGTTCTTC.